This is a list of T cell receptor beta chains from one sample in a study of blood T cell repertoires in COVID-19. Measured with immunoSEQ multiplex PCR; TCRdb has only the in-frame clones, and not every one. The data hold around 200,000 clones, with around four fifths observed a single time. The material sequenced was peripheral blood. Every receptor here comes from a woman aged 40 to 55 with active or convalescent COVID-19. Both conserved end residues are part of each CDR3. The D gene is left open where the match is weak. The size entry is marked missing in some rows and otherwise reads once, few, many or a size class.

d_gene: TRBD2
v_gene: TRBV19
abundance: NA
j_gene: TRBJ2-1
CDR3aa: CASTNTSERGRGRIEQFF
CDR3nt: TGTGCCAGTACGAATACGTCGGAGCGGGGCCGAGGTCGGATTGAGCAGTTCTTC

d_gene: TRBD1
v_gene: TRBV4-2
abundance: NA
j_gene: TRBJ2-7
CDR3aa: CASSQELQGGSNEQYF
CDR3nt: TGTGCCAGCAGCCAAGAACTACAGGGGGGCTCGAACGAGCAGTACTTC

d_gene: TRBD2
v_gene: TRBV29-1
abundance: NA
j_gene: TRBJ2-2
CDR3aa: CSVGTAGGKIGELFF
CDR3nt: TGCAGCGTTGGAACGGCGGGAGGAAAGATCGGGGAGCTGTTTTTT

d_gene: TRBD1
v_gene: TRBV15
abundance: NA
j_gene: TRBJ1-3
CDR3aa: CATSWDSSFPDSGNTIYF
CDR3nt: TGTGCCACCAGCTGGGACAGTAGCTTCCCGGACTCTGGAAACACCATATATTTT

d_gene: NA
v_gene: TRBV13
abundance: NA
j_gene: TRBJ1-3
CDR3aa: CASSLDQYGNTIYF
CDR3nt: TGTGCCAGCAGCTTAGACCAGTATGGAAACACCATATATTTT

d_gene: TRBD1
v_gene: TRBV9
abundance: NA
j_gene: TRBJ2-1
CDR3aa: CASSGVGQGYEQFF
CDR3nt: TGTGCCAGCAGCGGAGTGGGACAGGGCTATGAGCAGTTCTTC

d_gene: NA
v_gene: TRBV2
abundance: NA
j_gene: TRBJ2-5
CDR3aa: CASSGYMTGVGQETQYF
CDR3nt: TGTGCCAGCAGTGGGTACATGACGGGGGTGGGCCAAGAGACCCAGTACTTC

d_gene: TRBD2
v_gene: TRBV3-1/TRBV3-2
abundance: NA
j_gene: TRBJ2-3
CDR3aa: CASSQSRMAGGHTTDTQYF
CDR3nt: TGTGCCAGCAGCCAATCCCGGATGGCGGGAGGGCACACCACAGATACGCAGTATTTT

d_gene: NA
v_gene: TRBV7-3
abundance: NA
j_gene: TRBJ2-1
CDR3aa: CASSPEPGRSNYNEQFF
CDR3nt: TGTGCCAGCAGCCCAGAACCAGGGAGGAGCAACTACAATGAGCAGTTCTTC

d_gene: TRBD1
v_gene: TRBV7-2
abundance: few
j_gene: TRBJ1-2
CDR3aa: CASSFRGTLGRSNYGYTF
CDR3nt: TGTGCCAGCAGCTTCAGGGGGACCTTAGGAAGGAGTAACTATGGCTACACCTTC

d_gene: TRBD1
v_gene: TRBV6-5
abundance: NA
j_gene: TRBJ2-7
CDR3aa: CASSSPGQQPSYEQYF
CDR3nt: TGTGCCAGCAGTTCCCCGGGACAGCAACCCTCCTACGAGCAGTACTTC

d_gene: NA
v_gene: TRBV3-1/TRBV3-2
abundance: NA
j_gene: TRBJ2-7
CDR3aa: CASSQSNEQYF
CDR3nt: TGTGCCAGCAGCCAGAGTAACGAGCAGTACTTC

d_gene: TRBD2
v_gene: TRBV6-2/TRBV6-3
abundance: NA
j_gene: TRBJ2-3
CDR3aa: CASSYVSGANRADTQYF
CDR3nt: TGTGCCAGCAGTTACGTAAGCGGGGCTAATCGGGCAGATACGCAGTATTTT

d_gene: NA
v_gene: TRBV19
abundance: few
j_gene: TRBJ2-4
CDR3aa: CASSPSGWAKNIQYF
CDR3nt: TGTGCCAGTAGTCCCTCAGGGTGGGCCAAAAACATTCAGTACTTC

d_gene: TRBD1
v_gene: TRBV2
abundance: once
j_gene: TRBJ1-2
CDR3aa: CASSGTGGFYGYTF
CDR3nt: TGTGCCAGCAGCGGGACAGGAGGCTTCTATGGCTACACCTTC

d_gene: NA
v_gene: TRBV5-6
abundance: NA
j_gene: TRBJ2-4
CDR3aa: CASSFVRLAKNIQYF
CDR3nt: TGTGCCAGCAGCTTCGTCCGACTAGCCAAAAACATTCAGTACTTC

d_gene: NA
v_gene: TRBV5-4
abundance: few
j_gene: TRBJ1-3
CDR3aa: CASSLAVGGSGNTIYF
CDR3nt: TGTGCCAGCAGTCTGGCGGTGGGGGGTTCTGGAAACACCATATATTTT

d_gene: NA
v_gene: TRBV18
abundance: NA
j_gene: TRBJ1-2
CDR3aa: CASSPSGEGGERNGYTF
CDR3nt: TGTGCCAGCTCACCATCGGGCGAGGGGGGGGAACGAAATGGCTACACCTTC

d_gene: TRBD2
v_gene: TRBV5-1
abundance: NA
j_gene: TRBJ2-3
CDR3aa: CASSLARGDPTDTQYF
CDR3nt: TGCGCCAGCAGCTTGGCCCGGGGGGACCCCACAGATACGCAGTATTTT

d_gene: TRBD1
v_gene: TRBV5-1
abundance: NA
j_gene: TRBJ1-4
CDR3aa: CASSGPGTGPEKLFF
CDR3nt: TGCGCCAGCAGCGGCCCCGGGACAGGGCCTGAAAAACTGTTTTTT

d_gene: TRBD1
v_gene: TRBV6-6
abundance: once
j_gene: TRBJ1-6
CDR3aa: CASSFETGTVDSPLHF
CDR3nt: TGTGCCAGCAGTTTCGAAACCGGGACAGTTGATTCACCCCTCCACTTT

d_gene: NA
v_gene: TRBV5-1
abundance: NA
j_gene: TRBJ1-1
CDR3aa: CASRPPRDTEAFF
CDR3nt: TGCGCCAGCAGACCTCCCCGAGACACTGAAGCTTTCTTT

d_gene: NA
v_gene: TRBV6-1
abundance: NA
j_gene: TRBJ2-1
CDR3aa: CASSETVLSASYNEQFF
CDR3nt: TGTGCCAGCAGTGAAACAGTACTTTCGGCCTCCTACAATGAGCAGTTCTTC

d_gene: TRBD1
v_gene: TRBV28
abundance: NA
j_gene: TRBJ2-7
CDR3aa: CASSVRTGVSYEQYF
CDR3nt: TGTGCCAGCAGTGTCCGGACAGGGGTCTCCTACGAGCAGTACTTC

d_gene: TRBD1
v_gene: TRBV5-8
abundance: NA
j_gene: TRBJ1-5
CDR3aa: CASSPWDRGPSGPQHF
CDR3nt: TGTGCCAGCAGCCCCTGGGACAGGGGGCCTAGTGGGCCCCAGCATTTT

d_gene: TRBD1
v_gene: TRBV11-3
abundance: once
j_gene: TRBJ1-1
CDR3aa: CASSGTGRYEAFF
CDR3nt: TGTGCCAGCAGCGGGACAGGAAGATATGAAGCTTTCTTT

d_gene: NA
v_gene: TRBV18
abundance: few
j_gene: TRBJ1-1
CDR3aa: CASSPQAMQGPQAFF
CDR3nt: TGTGCCAGCTCACCACAGGCCATGCAGGGCCCTCAAGCTTTCTTT

d_gene: NA
v_gene: TRBV14
abundance: NA
j_gene: TRBJ1-6
CDR3aa: CASSRTSIYNSPLHF
CDR3nt: TGTGCCAGCAGTCGGACATCGATCTATAATTCACCCCTCCACTTT

d_gene: TRBD1
v_gene: TRBV7-9
abundance: NA
j_gene: TRBJ1-6
CDR3aa: CASSATPSTGDPPLHF
CDR3nt: TGTGCCAGCAGCGCCACTCCCTCGACAGGGGATCCACCCCTCCACTTT

d_gene: NA
v_gene: TRBV6-1
abundance: once
j_gene: TRBJ1-3
CDR3aa: CASSDAGRGNTIYF
CDR3nt: TGTGCCAGCAGTGATGCGGGGAGAGGAAACACCATATATTTT

d_gene: TRBD2
v_gene: TRBV11-3
abundance: NA
j_gene: TRBJ2-7
CDR3aa: CASSLEGPGGLSYEQYF
CDR3nt: TGTGCCAGCAGCTTAGAGGGCCCGGGGGGACTGTCCTACGAGCAGTACTTC

d_gene: NA
v_gene: TRBV25-1
abundance: once
j_gene: TRBJ2-7
CDR3aa: CASSDGETYEQYF
CDR3nt: TGTGCCAGCAGTGACGGAGAGACCTACGAGCAGTACTTC

d_gene: NA
v_gene: TRBV18
abundance: NA
j_gene: TRBJ2-7
CDR3aa: CASSPLGGYEQYF
CDR3nt: TGTGCCAGCTCACCACTCGGGGGCTACGAGCAGTACTTC

d_gene: NA
v_gene: TRBV12-3/TRBV12-4
abundance: NA
j_gene: TRBJ1-6
CDR3aa: CASGQVHSPLHF
CDR3nt: TGTGCCAGCGGTCAGGTACATTCACCCCTCCACTTT

d_gene: TRBD1
v_gene: TRBV11-3
abundance: NA
j_gene: TRBJ1-2
CDR3aa: CASSLAGRGDGYTF
CDR3nt: TGTGCCAGCAGCTTAGCCGGCAGGGGGGATGGCTACACCTTC

d_gene: NA
v_gene: TRBV5-4
abundance: once
j_gene: TRBJ2-2
CDR3aa: CASSFGLVMNTGELFF
CDR3nt: TGTGCCAGCAGCTTTGGGCTTGTAATGAACACCGGGGAGCTGTTTTTT

d_gene: NA
v_gene: TRBV24-1
abundance: many
j_gene: TRBJ2-7
CDR3aa: CATSDSVSGEQYF
CDR3nt: TGTGCCACCAGTGACTCCGTTTCGGGCGAGCAGTACTTC

d_gene: TRBD1
v_gene: TRBV5-1
abundance: few
j_gene: TRBJ1-1
CDR3aa: CASTPGPGQVTDTEAFF
CDR3nt: TGCGCCAGCACCCCCGGTCCGGGACAGGTTACTGACACTGAAGCTTTCTTT

d_gene: TRBD2
v_gene: TRBV3-1/TRBV3-2
abundance: NA
j_gene: TRBJ2-1
CDR3aa: CASRLAGGGNEQFF
CDR3nt: TGTGCCAGCAGGTTAGCGGGAGGGGGGAATGAGCAGTTCTTC

d_gene: TRBD2
v_gene: TRBV6-2/TRBV6-3
abundance: NA
j_gene: TRBJ2-7
CDR3aa: CASSYGLADYEQYF
CDR3nt: TGTGCCAGCAGTTACGGGCTAGCGGACTACGAGCAGTACTTC

d_gene: NA
v_gene: TRBV7-2
abundance: NA
j_gene: TRBJ1-1
CDR3aa: CASSFHGREDTEAFF
CDR3nt: TGTGCCAGCAGCTTCCACGGTAGAGAGGACACTGAAGCTTTCTTT

d_gene: NA
v_gene: TRBV6-2/TRBV6-3
abundance: NA
j_gene: TRBJ2-6
CDR3aa: CASSTGQISGANVLTF
CDR3nt: TGTGCCAGCAGTACAGGACAAATCTCTGGGGCCAACGTCCTGACTTTC

d_gene: NA
v_gene: TRBV19
abundance: NA
j_gene: TRBJ1-1
CDR3aa: CASSISGQFEAFF
CDR3nt: TGTGCCAGTAGTATAAGTGGACAGTTTGAAGCTTTCTTT

d_gene: TRBD1
v_gene: TRBV9
abundance: once
j_gene: TRBJ2-1
CDR3aa: CASGDSSYNEQFF
CDR3nt: TGTGCCAGTGGGGACAGCTCCTACAATGAGCAGTTCTTC

d_gene: TRBD2
v_gene: TRBV6-5
abundance: NA
j_gene: TRBJ2-7
CDR3aa: CASSWGTSGGPGEQYF
CDR3nt: TGTGCCAGCAGTTGGGGGACTAGCGGGGGTCCGGGTGAGCAGTACTTC

d_gene: TRBD1
v_gene: TRBV27
abundance: NA
j_gene: TRBJ1-3
CDR3aa: CASSASPGGTGNTIYF
CDR3nt: TGTGCCAGCAGTGCGTCCCCAGGGGGCACTGGAAACACCATATATTTT

d_gene: NA
v_gene: TRBV5-1
abundance: NA
j_gene: TRBJ2-3
CDR3aa: CASSLPDSALDTQYF
CDR3nt: TGCGCCAGCAGCTTACCGGACAGCGCGCTCGATACGCAGTATTTT

d_gene: TRBD2
v_gene: TRBV19
abundance: NA
j_gene: TRBJ2-7
CDR3aa: CASSPSSGATYEQYF
CDR3nt: TGTGCCAGTAGTCCCTCTAGCGGGGCTACCTACGAGCAGTACTTC

d_gene: NA
v_gene: TRBV29-1
abundance: NA
j_gene: TRBJ1-2
CDR3aa: CSVPLRAGGSGYTF
CDR3nt: TGCAGCGTTCCTCTCAGGGCCGGGGGAAGTGGCTACACCTTC

d_gene: TRBD1
v_gene: TRBV19
abundance: NA
j_gene: TRBJ1-1
CDR3aa: CASSTLDRGNTEAFF
CDR3nt: TGTGCCAGTAGTACCCTGGACAGGGGTAACACTGAAGCTTTCTTT

d_gene: NA
v_gene: TRBV7-3
abundance: NA
j_gene: TRBJ2-1
CDR3aa: CASSGTNSYNEQFF
CDR3nt: TGTGCCAGCAGTGGGACAAACTCCTACAATGAGCAGTTCTTC

d_gene: NA
v_gene: TRBV18
abundance: NA
j_gene: TRBJ2-1
CDR3aa: CASSGTGYNEQFF
CDR3nt: TGTGCCAGCTCAGGCACGGGGTACAATGAGCAGTTCTTC

d_gene: NA
v_gene: TRBV3-1/TRBV3-2
abundance: NA
j_gene: TRBJ1-1
CDR3aa: CASSKSGGREGAFF
CDR3nt: TGTGCCAGCAGCAAAAGCGGGGGGAGGGAAGGAGCTTTCTTT

d_gene: NA
v_gene: TRBV6-5
abundance: NA
j_gene: TRBJ2-1
CDR3aa: CASSHPSSDEQFF
CDR3nt: TGTGCCAGCAGTCACCCCAGCAGCGATGAGCAGTTCTTC

d_gene: NA
v_gene: TRBV4-2
abundance: NA
j_gene: TRBJ2-6
CDR3aa: CASSRGITGRSGANVLTF
CDR3nt: TGTGCCAGCAGCCGAGGTATTACAGGGCGCTCTGGGGCCAACGTCCTGACTTTC

d_gene: NA
v_gene: TRBV19
abundance: once
j_gene: TRBJ2-3
CDR3aa: CASSSGTAGTDTQYF
CDR3nt: TGTGCCAGTAGTTCCGGGACGGCGGGGACAGATACGCAGTATTTT

d_gene: TRBD2
v_gene: TRBV5-4
abundance: NA
j_gene: TRBJ2-7
CDR3aa: CASSFASGTYEQYF
CDR3nt: TGTGCCAGCAGCTTTGCTAGCGGGACCTACGAGCAGTACTTC